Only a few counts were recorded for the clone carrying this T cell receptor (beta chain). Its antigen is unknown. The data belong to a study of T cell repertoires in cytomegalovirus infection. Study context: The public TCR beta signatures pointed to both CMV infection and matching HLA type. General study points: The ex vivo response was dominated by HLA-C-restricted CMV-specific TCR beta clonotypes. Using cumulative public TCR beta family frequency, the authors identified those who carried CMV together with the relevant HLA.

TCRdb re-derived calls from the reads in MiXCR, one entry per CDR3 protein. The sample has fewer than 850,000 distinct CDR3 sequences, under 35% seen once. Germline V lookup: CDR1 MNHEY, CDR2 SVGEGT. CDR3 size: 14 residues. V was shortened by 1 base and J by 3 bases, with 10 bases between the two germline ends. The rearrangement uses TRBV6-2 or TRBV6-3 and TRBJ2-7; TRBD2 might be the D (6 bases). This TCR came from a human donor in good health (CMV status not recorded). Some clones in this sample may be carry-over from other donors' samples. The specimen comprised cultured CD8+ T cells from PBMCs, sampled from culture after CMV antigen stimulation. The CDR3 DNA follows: TGTGCCAGCAGTTACTTGGGGGACTTCTACGAGCAGTACTTC. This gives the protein CASSYLGDFYEQYF.